What follows are 27 T cell receptor beta chains derived from one specimen sequenced in a study of blood T cell repertoires in COVID-19. Assay: immunoSEQ multiplex PCR; the TCRdb copy retains only in-frame clones and omits some. The table lists 110,000 or so clones, 81% of them singletons. Sequenced input: peripheral blood. Source of these receptors: a middle-aged man with acute or convalescent COVID-19.

The chain uses TRBV19 and TRBJ2-5, with D perhaps matching TRBD1 (6 bases). The CDR3 is made up of 11 amino acids. Germline loops: CDR1 LNHDA, CDR2 SQIVND (reference sequence). Trimming shortened V by 4 bases and J by 7 bases, and 7 bases separated the two germline ends. CDR3 in amino acids: CASSTGATQYF. The CDR3 nucleotides are TGTGCCAGTAGTACAGGGGCGACCCAGTACTTC.

This chain connects TRBV7-2 to TRBJ2-1; 10 bases match TRBD2. The CDR3 consists of 15 residues. V trimming: 2 bases; J trimming: 4 bases; junction bases outside the gene matches: 2. CDR1 SGHTA and CDR2 FQGNSA come from the germline V gene. The CDR3 nucleotides are TGTGCCAGCAGCTTATTAGCGGGGGGATACAATGAGCAGTTCTTC. Its protein is CASSLLAGGYNEQFF.

This clone occurred once. The chain recombines TRBV6-1 with TRBJ2-7, with 8 bases aligning to TRBD1. The CDR3 is made up of 17 amino acids. Unmatched junction bases numbered 10, after V lost 0 bases and J lost 3 bases. Germline-derived CDR1 and CDR2 are MNHNS and SASEGT. CDR3 sequence: CASSEALRAGGLYEQYF. The DNA for the CDR3 is TGTGCCAGCAGTGAAGCGCTTAGGGCAGGGGGCCTCTACGAGCAGTACTTC.

The chain combines TRBV18 with TRBJ2-1; D gene ambiguous. CDR3 length: 14 residues. With 8 bases removed from V and 1 base from J, the gap between germline ends came to 12 bases. Per germline, CDR1 KGHSH and CDR2 LQKENI. CDR3 in amino acids: CASQEASSYNEQFF. As DNA, the CDR3 is TGTGCCAGCCAAGAGGCTAGTTCCTACAATGAGCAGTTCTTC.

This chain uses TRBV19 with TRBJ1-1, with TRBD1 matching over 10 bases. The V gene's germline CDR1 is LNHDA and CDR2 SQIVND (reference sequence). The CDR3 totals 15 residues. V shed 9 bases, J shed 2 bases, and the junction held 9 bases outside the gene matches. CDR3 in DNA: TGTGCCAGCCAGTACGGGGACAGGGGTAACACTGAAGCTTTCTTT. This sequence encodes CASQYGDRGNTEAFF.

The chain couples TRBV10-2 to TRBJ2-5; possibly TRBD2 for D (6 bases). Trimming shortened V by 2 bases and J by 5 bases, and 15 bases separated the two germline ends. Per germline, CDR1 WSHSY and CDR2 SAAADI. The CDR3 has 15 residues. CDR3 region: CASSEEGRTRETQYF. The CDR3 nucleotides are TGCGCCAGCAGTGAGGAGGGGAGGACAAGGGAGACCCAGTACTTC.

This sequence joins TRBV6-4 and TRBJ1-6, with 10 bases identical to TRBD1. Per germline, CDR1 MRHNA and CDR2 SNTAGT. The J segment lost 11 bases and the V segment lost 7 bases, leaving 8 bases of the junction unmatched. The CDR3 covers 14 residues. CDR3 in amino acids: CASKMGQGNPPLHF. The CDR3 DNA is TGTGCCAGCAAAATGGGACAGGGGAATCCACCCCTCCACTTT.

This rearrangement joins TRBV2 to TRBJ1-1; TRBD1 agrees at 7 bases. The CDR3 has 12 amino acids. V shed 8 bases, J shed 5 bases, and the junction held 5 bases outside the gene matches. Germline CDR1 reads SNHLY; CDR2 reads FYNNEI. The CDR3 loop reads CASGGQRTEAFF. The CDR3 DNA follows: TGTGCCAGCGGGGGACAGCGAACTGAAGCTTTCTTT.

This chain connects TRBV9 to TRBJ2-2, with TRBD2 as a possible D gene (5 bases). The V and J ends lost 5 bases and 3 bases respectively, with 5 bases between them. This CDR3 has 12 amino acids. The germline CDR1 and CDR2 sequences are SGDLS and YYNGEE. The CDR3 spells CASREDTGELFF. The CDR3 nucleotides read TGTGCCAGCAGGGAGGACACCGGGGAGCTGTTTTTT.

This clone showed up just once. The chain employs TRBV9 and TRBJ2-5; weak D call: TRBD2 (5 bases). V lost 1 base and J 1 base, leaving 11 bases between the germline ends. The V gene's germline CDR1 is SGDLS and CDR2 YYNGEE. CDR3 length: 15 residues. Here the CDR3 reads CASSVLTSPQETQYF. The CDR3 DNA reads TGTGCCAGCAGCGTACTCACTAGTCCCCAAGAGACCCAGTACTTC.

The chain carries TRBV3-1 (or the pseudogene TRBV3-2) and TRBJ2-2; 8 nucleotides align to TRBD1. Per germline, CDR1 LGHDT and CDR2 YNNKEL (reference sequence). Trimming took 5 bases from V and 5 from J; bases not matched to a gene: 4. The CDR3 has 14 amino acids. The CDR3 loop reads CASSYRGATGELFF. Written as DNA, the CDR3 is TGTGCCAGCAGCTACAGGGGGGCAACCGGGGAGCTGTTTTTT.

The chain combines TRBV9 with TRBJ1-1, with 7 bases lining up with TRBD1. Germline V gene lookup returns CDR1 SGDLS and CDR2 YYNGEE. The CDR3 is made up of 14 amino acids. Unmatched junction bases numbered 9, after V lost 3 bases and J lost 7 bases. CDR3 residues: CASSARQGLSEAFF. CDR3 bases: TGTGCCAGCAGCGCCCGACAGGGTTTGAGTGAAGCTTTCTTT.

The chain employs TRBV5-1 and TRBJ2-5; the D gene is possibly TRBD1 (6 bases). Germline assignment: CDR1 SGHRS and CDR2 YFSETQ. The length of the CDR3 is 15 residues. Deletions cut 4 bases from V and 1 base from J, with 14 bases between. The CDR3 bases are TGCGCCAGCAGCGCGGACAGAAATTTCCAAGAGACCCAGTACTTC. Residues: CASSADRNFQETQYF.

This chain uses TRBV4-2 with TRBJ1-2, with TRBD1 matching 7 bases. Germline V CDR1 and CDR2: LGHNA, YNFKEQ. The CDR3 runs 13 residues. After removal of 4 bases from V and 8 bases from J, the junction contained 7 bases not matched to a gene. CDR3 region: CASSLNRGEGYTF. DNA for the CDR3: TGTGCCAGCAGCCTAAACAGGGGTGAAGGCTACACCTTC.

The rearrangement uses TRBV5-4 and TRBJ2-7; the D gene is possibly TRBD2 (7 bases). The germline V gene encodes CDR1 SGHNT and CDR2 YYREEE (reference sequence). The CDR3 spans 15 residues. V lost 2 bases, J lost 5 bases, and 17 bases lay in between. The CDR3 bases are TGTGCCAGCAGCTTAAAGCCCGGGGGGCTCGACGAGCAGTACTTC. Protein sequence: CASSLKPGGLDEQYF.

The chain combines TRBV30 with TRBJ1-6; 9 positions match TRBD1. Trimming at V came to 7 bases and at J to 7 bases, leaving 5 bases not matched to a gene. Germline V CDR1 and CDR2: GTSNPN, SVGIG (reference sequence). This CDR3 comprises 13 residues. CDR3 in amino acids: CASDRGRNSPLHF. The CDR3 nucleotides are TGTGCCTCGGACAGGGGAAGAAATTCACCCCTCCACTTT.

The genes are TRBV5-4 and TRBJ1-2; TRBD1 matches at 8 bases. V lost 4 bases and J lost 8; bases outside the gene matches: 7. From germline, CDR1 is SGHNT and CDR2 YYREEE (reference sequence). The CDR3 is made up of 13 amino acids. The CDR3 loop is CASSETGEYGYTF. CDR3 nucleotides: TGTGCCAGCAGCGAGACAGGGGAGTACGGCTACACCTTC. The complete variable domain, with remaining parts taken from reference TRBV5-4 and TRBJ1-2, reads ETGVTQSPTHLIKTRGQQVTLRCSSQSGHNTVSWYQQALGQGPQFIFQYYREEENGRGNFPPRFSGLQFPNYSSELNVNALELDDSALYLCASSETGEYGYTFGSGTRLTVV.

This rearrangement joins TRBV27 to TRBJ2-2; D remains ambiguous. This CDR3 has 15 amino acids. Germline CDR1 and CDR2: MNHEY and SMNVEV (reference sequence). V was shortened by 0 bases and J by 0 bases, with 5 bases between the two germline ends. CDR3 coding DNA: TGTGCCAGCAGTTTATCCCCAACGAACACCGGGGAGCTGTTTTTT. It codes for CASSLSPTNTGELFF.

The chain recombines TRBV2 with TRBJ1-2, with D unresolved. Germline CDR1 is SNHLY and CDR2 is FYNNEI. V lost 9 bases and J 5 bases, leaving 16 bases between the germline ends. The CDR3 runs 13 residues. The CDR3 here is CASREWGIYGYTF. The CDR3 coding sequence is TGTGCCAGTCGGGAATGGGGAATTTATGGCTACACCTTC. Complete variable domain (other parts from reference TRBV2 and TRBJ1-2): EPEVTQTPSHQVTQMGQEVILRCVPISNHLYFYWYRQILGQKVEFLVSFYNNEISEKSEIFDDQFSVERPDGSNFTLKIRSTKLEDSAMYFCASREWGIYGYTFGSGTRLTVV.

V is TRBV5-1 and J is TRBJ2-2; 9 nucleotides align to TRBD2. The CDR3 is 17 residues long. Germline assignment: CDR1 SGHRS and CDR2 YFSETQ. After removal of 0 bases from V and 7 bases from J, the junction contained 10 bases not matched to a gene. CDR3 sequence (DNA): TGCGCCAGCAGCTTGGAGGGGCTAGCGGGGTCCGGCGGGGAGCTGTTTTTT. This codes for CASSLEGLAGSGGELFF.

This clone was observed a handful of times. The genes are TRBV7-8 and TRBJ2-2, with D perhaps TRBD2 (5 bases). In germline, CDR1 is SGHVS, CDR2 FQNEAQ. The CDR3 sequence is 16 residues long. Deletions cut 6 bases from V and 4 bases from J, with 18 bases between. The CDR3 region is CASRLAQSPATGELFF. The CDR3 DNA reads as TGTGCCAGCAGGCTAGCCCAGAGTCCGGCCACCGGGGAGCTGTTTTTT.

The gene calls are TRBV21-1 and TRBJ1-5; TRBD1 is the table's D call and was not checked against the DNA. TRBV21-1 is marked as a pseudogene. The CDR3 loop spans 16 amino acids. For the CDR3, the DNA is TGTGCCAGCAGCAGACGGAACAGGGTAAGCAATCAGCCCCAGCATTTT. Encoded protein: CASSRRNRVSNQPQHF.

The chain has TRBV27 and TRBJ2-1; TRBD1 matches at 9 bases. Germline V gives CDR1 MNHEY, CDR2 SMNVEV (reference sequence). CDR3 length: 14 residues. After removal of 6 bases from V and 7 bases from J, the junction contained 7 bases not matched to a gene. The CDR3, as DNA: TGTGCCAGCAGGGGACAGGGCACCCGGAATGAGCAGTTCTTC. Translated: CASRGQGTRNEQFF.

The chain links TRBV19 to TRBJ2-5; D remains ambiguous. Per germline, CDR1 LNHDA and CDR2 SQIVND (reference sequence). The CDR3 totals 15 residues. The V gene lost 0 bases and the J gene lost 5 bases, with 13 bases spanning the gap. CDR3 sequence reads: CASSIDHRRFETQYF. In nucleotides, the CDR3 is TGTGCCAGTAGTATAGATCATCGCAGGTTTGAGACCCAGTACTTC.

The genes are TRBV5-4 and TRBJ2-7, with D perhaps TRBD1 (6 bases). Germline values: CDR1 SGHNT, CDR2 YYREEE (reference sequence). V dropped 6 bases and J dropped 7 bases, with 17 bases sitting between them. The CDR3 is made up of 13 amino acids. The CDR3 is CASMLEGEREQYF. CDR3 DNA sequence: TGTGCCAGCATGCTTGAGGGGGAAAGGGAGCAGTACTTC. Variable domain in full (rest from reference TRBV5-4 and TRBJ2-7): ETGVTQSPTHLIKTRGQQVTLRCSSQSGHNTVSWYQQALGQGPQFIFQYYREEENGRGNFPPRFSGLQFPNYSSELNVNALELDDSALYLCASMLEGEREQYFGPGTRLTVT.

J is TRBJ2-3 and V is TRBV7-4; 10 bases align to TRBD1. The trim removed 5 bases at V and 5 bases at J, leaving 13 bases unmatched. Germline V gene data show CDR1 as SGHVT and CDR2 as SQSDAQ. This CDR3 comprises 17 residues. CDR3 coding DNA: TGTGCCAGCAGCCTTCCCGGACAGGGGGTTGGAGGAGATACGCAGTATTTT. It encodes CASSLPGQGVGGDTQYF.

V gene TRBV12-3 or TRBV12-4 combines with J gene TRBJ2-7; D gene unclear. Trimming removed 3 bases from V and 5 bases from J, with 11 bases in between. The CDR3 contains 13 residues. The CDR3 bases are TGTGCCAGCAGTTTGTCCAGGTCCGACGAGCAGTACTTC. This gives the protein CASSLSRSDEQYF.